These T cell receptor beta chains were read from a single sample in a study of blood T cell repertoires in COVID-19. Generated by immunoSEQ multiplex PCR, the TCRdb table keeps only in-frame clones and is missing some. The sample consists of under 300,000 clones, 84% of them appearing once. Sequencing input: peripheral blood. The receptors come from a man aged 50-59 years with acute or convalescent COVID-19. Both conserved end residues are part of each CDR3. A D gene is named only where the DNA matches it firmly. Size is omitted from some rows. Given values are once, few, many or a class for expanded clones.

J: TRBJ1-2
V: TRBV5-1
size: .
D: .
CDR3: CASSFGRANGYTF
DNA: TGCGCCAGCAGCTTCGGCCGAGCGAATGGCTACACCTTC

J: TRBJ1-2
V: TRBV7-8
size: .
D: .
CDR3: CASSSRRGGFNYGYTF
DNA: TGTGCCAGCAGCTCCCGACGGGGGGGATTTAACTATGGCTACACCTTC

J: TRBJ1-6
V: TRBV5-4
size: .
D: TRBD1
CDR3: CASSLRDSMSPLHF
DNA: TGTGCCAGCAGCTTGCGGGACAGCATGTCACCCCTCCACTTT

J: TRBJ1-2
V: TRBV2
size: .
D: .
CDR3: CASRGVWGQDGYTF
DNA: TGTGCCAGCAGAGGGGTATGGGGGCAGGATGGCTACACCTTC

J: TRBJ2-3
V: TRBV12-2
size: .
D: .
CDR3: CASRLAGENADTQYF
DNA: TGTGCAAGTCGCTTAGCGGGAGAGAACGCAGATACGCAGTATTTT

J: TRBJ1-3
V: TRBV7-6
size: .
D: .
CDR3: CASSLGVGVAGNTIYF
DNA: TGTGCCAGCAGCTTAGGTGTAGGGGTGGCTGGAAACACCATATATTTT

J: TRBJ1-6
V: TRBV7-6
size: .
D: .
CDR3: CASSPDSYSPLHF
DNA: TGTGCCAGCAGCCCAGACAGCTATTCACCCCTCCACTTT

J: TRBJ1-1
V: TRBV9
size: .
D: .
CDR3: CASRNDLGAGTEAFF
DNA: TGTGCCAGCAGAAACGATTTGGGTGCGGGCACTGAAGCTTTCTTT

J: TRBJ2-5
V: TRBV30
size: .
D: TRBD2
CDR3: CAWSVLGLAVETQYF
DNA: TGTGCCTGGAGTGTACTGGGACTAGCGGTAGAGACCCAGTACTTC

J: TRBJ1-1
V: TRBV6-5
size: .
D: .
CDR3: CASTWGAEAFF
DNA: TGTGCCAGTACCTGGGGCGCTGAAGCTTTCTTT

J: TRBJ2-1
V: TRBV24-1
size: .
D: TRBD2
CDR3: CATSAGGTYNEQFF
DNA: TGTGCCACCAGTGCGGGGGGAACCTACAATGAGCAGTTCTTC

J: TRBJ1-2
V: TRBV10-3
size: .
D: .
CDR3: CAIGGTNLYGYTF
DNA: TGTGCCATCGGGGGCACAAACCTCTATGGCTACACCTTC

J: TRBJ2-5
V: TRBV9
size: few
D: .
CDR3: CASSVGGTKTTQYF
DNA: TGTGCCAGCAGCGTGGGGGGAACCAAGACGACCCAGTACTTC

J: TRBJ1-3
V: TRBV30
size: once
D: .
CDR3: CAWTRSIVGNTIYF
DNA: TGTGCCTGGACTCGGAGCATAGTCGGAAACACCATATATTTT

J: TRBJ2-7
V: TRBV11-2
size: .
D: .
CDR3: CASSFGPGSIDEQYF
DNA: TGTGCCAGCAGCTTCGGACCGGGGTCAATCGACGAGCAGTACTTC

J: TRBJ2-7
V: TRBV5-4
size: .
D: TRBD1
CDR3: CASSKDRGGHEQYF
DNA: TGTGCCAGCAGTAAAGACAGGGGGGGTCACGAGCAGTACTTC

J: TRBJ1-2
V: TRBV19
size: .
D: .
CDR3: CASSSLTGRGGYTF
DNA: TGTGCCAGTAGTAGTCTCACAGGCCGGGGGGGCTACACCTTC

J: TRBJ1-4
V: TRBV7-9
size: .
D: TRBD1
CDR3: CASSFQGARDEKLFF
DNA: TGTGCCAGCAGCTTCCAGGGGGCGCGGGATGAAAAACTGTTTTTT

J: TRBJ2-1
V: TRBV12-3/TRBV12-4
size: .
D: .
CDR3: CASSGNEQFF
DNA: TGTGCCAGCTCGGGAAATGAGCAGTTCTTC

J: TRBJ2-1
V: TRBV7-7
size: .
D: TRBD2
CDR3: CASSPISKGAGGEQFF
DNA: TGTGCTAGCAGCCCCATTTCGAAGGGTGCGGGGGGTGAGCAGTTCTTC

J: TRBJ1-5
V: TRBV10-3
size: .
D: .
CDR3: CAIRPTEYSNQPQHF
DNA: TGTGCCATCAGACCTACAGAGTATAGCAATCAGCCCCAGCATTTT

J: TRBJ1-3
V: TRBV3-1/TRBV3-2
size: many
D: .
CDR3: CASSQSRGYSGNTIYF
DNA: TGTGCCAGCAGCCAATCCAGGGGTTACTCTGGAAACACCATATATTTT

J: TRBJ1-1
V: TRBV5-1
size: .
D: TRBD1
CDR3: CASSQGQGDTEAFF
DNA: TGCGCCAGCAGCCAGGGACAGGGTGACACTGAAGCTTTCTTT

J: TRBJ1-5
V: TRBV7-9
size: .
D: TRBD1
CDR3: CASSRTGGNQPQHF
DNA: TGTGCCAGCAGCAGGACAGGGGGGAATCAGCCCCAGCATTTT

J: TRBJ1-5
V: TRBV5-1
size: .
D: .
CDR3: CASSPGERNQPQHF
DNA: TGCGCCAGCAGCCCTGGGGAGAGAAATCAGCCCCAGCATTTT

J: TRBJ2-7
V: TRBV11-1
size: .
D: .
CDR3: CASSFGLQAYEQYF
DNA: TGTGCCAGCAGCTTTGGTTTGCAGGCGTACGAGCAGTACTTC

J: TRBJ2-7
V: TRBV10-3
size: .
D: TRBD1
CDR3: CAISEFGQGNYEQYF
DNA: TGTGCCATCAGTGAATTTGGACAGGGAAACTACGAGCAGTACTTC

J: TRBJ2-3
V: TRBV18
size: .
D: TRBD2
CDR3: CASSPRAERGITDTQYF
DNA: TGTGCCAGCTCACCACGTGCTGAGCGGGGGATCACAGATACGCAGTATTTT

J: TRBJ1-1
V: TRBV21-1
size: .
D: .
CDR3: CASRHGSNTEAFF
DNA: TGTGCCAGCAGACACGGGTCGAACACTGAAGCTTTCTTT

J: TRBJ2-3
V: TRBV11-3
size: .
D: TRBD2
CDR3: CASSPGTSGGRDTQYF
DNA: TGTGCCAGCAGCCCTGGGACTAGCGGGGGGCGGGATACGCAGTATTTT

J: TRBJ2-1
V: TRBV7-9
size: .
D: TRBD2
CDR3: CASSLAGTSGNNEQFF
DNA: TGTGCCAGCAGCTTAGCCGGGACTAGCGGGAACAATGAGCAGTTCTTC